These T cell receptor beta chains were read from a single sample in a study of blood T cell repertoires in COVID-19. Only in-frame clones appear in the TCRdb table, and some are missing; sequencing was by immunoSEQ multiplex PCR. The sample lists about 120,000 clones; 85% to 90% were seen once. What was sequenced was peripheral blood. The source is a woman aged 55 to 70 with COVID-19, enrolled during active disease. Both conserved end residues are part of each CDR3. A D gene is named only where the DNA matches it firmly. A clone size is listed for some rows: how often the clone was seen (once, few, many), or a class if it is expanded.

v_call	d_call	clone_size	j_call	cdr3_aa	cdr3_nt
TRBV27	TRBD1	-	TRBJ2-7	CASSKAGTGLSYEQYF	TGTGCCAGCAGTAAAGCCGGGACAGGGCTGTCCTACGAGCAGTACTTC
TRBV2	-	-	TRBJ1-1	CAGERVDTEAFF	TGTGCCGGAGAACGAGTTGACACTGAAGCTTTCTTT
TRBV19	TRBD1	-	TRBJ1-5	CASSQDRGRGSQPQHF	TGTGCCAGTAGCCAGGACAGGGGGCGCGGGAGTCAGCCCCAGCATTTT
TRBV4-2	TRBD1	few	TRBJ1-2	CASSQGHAGGLANYGYTF	TGTGCCAGCAGCCAAGGGCATGCAGGGGGACTGGCTAACTATGGCTACACCTTC
TRBV19	TRBD1	-	TRBJ2-1	CASNRGTASLTEQFF	TGTGCCAGTAACCGAGGGACAGCCTCCTTGACTGAGCAGTTCTTC
TRBV5-1	-	-	TRBJ2-1	CASSLSQGYEQFF	TGCGCCAGCAGCTTGAGTCAGGGCTATGAGCAGTTCTTC
TRBV19	-	-	TRBJ1-2	CASSIPRDYGYTF	TGTGCCAGTAGTATTCCCAGGGACTATGGCTACACCTTC
TRBV7-9	TRBD1	-	TRBJ2-1	CASSLAIGQGALGEQFF	TGTGCCAGCAGCTTAGCAATAGGACAGGGGGCGCTTGGTGAGCAGTTCTTC
TRBV5-1	-	-	TRBJ1-6	CASSSLGTRNSPLHF	TGCGCCAGCAGCTCCCTAGGGACAAGAAATTCACCCCTCCACTTT
TRBV4-1	TRBD2	-	TRBJ2-2	CASSPQGLAGSNTGELFF	TGCGCCAGCAGCCCCCAGGGACTAGCGGGGTCGAACACCGGGGAGCTGTTTTTT
TRBV4-3	TRBD2	-	TRBJ2-5	CASSQGAGQGQETQYF	TGCGCCAGCAGCCAGGGAGCGGGGCAGGGCCAGGAGACCCAGTACTTC
TRBV5-6	-	-	TRBJ2-7	CASSLGGVPYEQYF	TGTGCCAGCAGCTTGGGAGGTGTTCCCTACGAGCAGTACTTC
TRBV9	-	-	TRBJ2-3	CASSARGAPTTDTQYF	TGTGCCAGCAGCGCCCGGGGGGCCCCCACCACAGATACGCAGTATTTT
TRBV9	-	-	TRBJ2-7	CASSVGGTYEQYF	TGTGCCAGCAGCGTAGGAGGGACCTACGAGCAGTACTTC
TRBV21-1	-	few	TRBJ2-7	CASSKKELPGQELYEQYF	TGTGCCAGCAGCAAAAAAGAGCTGCCGGGACAGGAGTTATACGAGCAGTACTTC
TRBV6-5	TRBD1	-	TRBJ1-2	CASSYSPGGEYGYTF	TGTGCCAGCAGTTACTCGCCAGGGGGAGAGTATGGCTACACCTTC
TRBV6-2/TRBV6-3	TRBD1	-	TRBJ2-7	CASSYSGTGKLHEQYF	TGTGCCAGCAGTTACTCCGGGACAGGGAAACTCCACGAGCAGTACTTC
TRBV6-1	-	once	TRBJ1-1	CASSEEYTEAFF	TGTGCCAGCAGTGAGGAGTACACTGAAGCTTTCTTT
TRBV7-6	-	-	TRBJ2-7	CASSLLEGGIYEQYF	TGTGCCAGCAGCTTGCTTGAGGGCGGCATCTACGAGCAGTACTTC
TRBV5-6	TRBD2	-	TRBJ2-2	CASSPATSGGATGELFF	TGTGCCAGCAGCCCTGCGACTAGCGGGGGGGCCACCGGGGAGCTGTTTTTT
TRBV6-5	-	-	TRBJ1-5	CASRTDPAQHF	TGTGCCAGCAGGACAGATCCAGCCCAGCATTTT
TRBV18	TRBD1	-	TRBJ2-7	CASSRDSSSYEQYF	TGTGCCAGCTCACGGGACAGTAGCTCCTACGAGCAGTACTTC
TRBV7-3	TRBD1	-	TRBJ2-6	CASSQPVGTGEANVLTF	TGTGCCAGCAGCCAACCCGTGGGGACAGGGGAGGCCAACGTCCTGACTTTC
TRBV19	TRBD1	once	TRBJ1-2	CASSFYGTARYGYTF	TGTGCCAGTAGTTTTTATGGGACAGCTCGCTATGGCTACACCTTC
TRBV2	-	-	TRBJ2-3	CASRPGGLFTDTQYF	TGTGCCAGCAGACCGGGGGGCCTGTTCACAGATACGCAGTATTTT
TRBV9	TRBD1	-	TRBJ2-1	CASNPTGTGVEQFF	TGTGCCAGCAACCCTACCGGGACAGGGGTCGAGCAGTTCTTC
TRBV6-6	TRBD1	once	TRBJ1-2	CASRGQGADGYTF	TGTGCCAGCAGAGGACAGGGGGCTGATGGCTACACCTTC
TRBV2	-	few	TRBJ1-1	CAIPGGGLPLEAFF	TGTGCCATCCCGGGGGGTGGACTCCCCCTTGAAGCTTTCTTT
TRBV13	TRBD2	few	TRBJ2-1	CASSPGTRISGEQFF	TGTGCCAGCAGCCCCGGGACTAGGATTTCGGGTGAGCAGTTCTTC
TRBV9	-	-	TRBJ1-3	CASSVLGGGYSGNTIYF	TGTGCCAGCAGCGTACTTGGTGGGGGGTACTCTGGAAACACCATATATTTT
TRBV6-2/TRBV6-3	-	-	TRBJ1-2	CASSYIASYGYTF	TGTGCCAGCAGTTACATCGCTAGTTACGGCTACACCTTC
TRBV5-1	-	once	TRBJ1-1	CASTTEIGSTEAFF	TGCGCCAGCACGACTGAGATTGGGAGCACTGAAGCTTTCTTT
TRBV9	-	few	TRBJ1-2	CASSVAHYGYTF	TGTGCCAGCAGCGTAGCTCACTATGGCTACACCTTC
TRBV6-4	TRBD1	-	TRBJ2-2	CASSRDRNTGELFF	TGTGCCAGCAGCAGGGACAGGAACACCGGGGAGCTGTTTTTT
TRBV6-6	TRBD2	-	TRBJ2-2	CASSSFMVGGTGELFF	TGTGCCAGCAGTTCCTTTATGGTGGGGGGGACCGGGGAGCTGTTTTTT
TRBV27	TRBD2	-	TRBJ2-5	CASSLTYRLAQETQYF	TGTGCCAGCAGTTTAACCTACCGACTAGCCCAAGAGACCCAGTACTTC
TRBV27	-	-	TRBJ1-1	CASTTGGLKAFF	TGTGCCAGCACCACGGGCGGACTGAAGGCTTTCTTT
TRBV7-9	TRBD1	once	TRBJ1-1	CASSSRTGELNTEAFF	TGTGCCAGCAGCTCCAGGACAGGGGAATTGAACACTGAAGCTTTCTTT
TRBV19	TRBD1	-	TRBJ1-2	CASSSTGTGDPYGYTF	TGTGCCAGTAGTTCGACCGGGACAGGGGACCCCTATGGCTACACCTTC
TRBV6-9	-	-	TRBJ1-5	CASSSGQSNQPQHF	TGTGCCAGCAGTTCCGGACAGAGCAATCAGCCCCAGCATTTT
TRBV19	TRBD1	-	TRBJ2-3	CASMRLTGGTDTQYF	TGTGCCAGTATGAGACTGACAGGGGGCACAGATACGCAGTATTTT